This T cell receptor beta chain was captured by sequencing in a study of early T cells in non-severe SARS-CoV-2 infection. Overall study: Sequenced bulk RNA came from whole blood that was unsorted, and chains were unpaired.

The CDR3 runs 19 residues. Germline assignment: CDR1 WSHSY and CDR2 SAAADI. Trimming stripped 3 bases from V and 4 bases from J, with 24 bases between. Unique molecular identifiers were added to individual cDNA molecules. TCRdb reprocessed the 5' RACE reads via MiXCR and lists one record per CDR3 protein. The sample includes about 56,000 distinct CDR3 sequences, over 9.5% of them seen just once. This clonotype was counted a few times. The sequencing sample was made of whole blood. The receptor's source is an adult who was a healthcare worker with PCR-confirmed SARS-CoV-2 infection or an uninfected control (not recorded which). V usage is TRBV10-2 and J usage is TRBJ1-4; possibly TRBD1 for D (6 bases). The CDR3 DNA follows: TGCGCCAGCAGTGACCCATCCCTCCTTATCCGGGACATTAATGAAAAACTGTTTTTT. Translating it yields CASSDPSLLIRDINEKLFF.